Below are 11 T cell receptor beta chains sequenced from a single sample in a study of beta chain features in type 1 diabetes (dated by TCRdb to the late 2010s). The library was made by the immunoSEQ multiplex PCR assay. The entire amount of isolated RNA was reverse transcribed using the High Capacity cDNA Reverse Transcription Kit, so the sequenced TCRB transcripts were expressed ones. The source is immuneACCESS, and TCRdb retained only in-frame sequences with V and J called. Part of the clones is not carried over; for the studies checked, unresolved V genes explain less than half of this, and the remainder is unexplained. The sample includes 40,000 to 60,000 clones, with roughly 63% observed a single time. 0.29% of the sample lies in the top ten. Overall study results and their limits: Type 1 diabetes patients showed a moderate but significant shortening of TCRB CDR3 length in all four CD4+ subsets.

Antigens for these TCRs are unknown. Input material: stem cell memory CD4+ T cells from blood. The sample's cell subset or site label, in plain terms: stem cell-like memory CD4+ T cells. The source is a woman aged 25 to 39 with type 1 diabetes.

This clone was seen only a few times. The chain is built from TRBV29-1 and TRBJ2-7; 8 bases map to TRBD2. The CDR3 runs 12 residues. Trimming cost V 3 bases and J 7 bases; bases outside gene matches: 5. Per the germline V gene, CDR1 is SQVTM and CDR2 is ANQGSEA. CDR3 sequence reads: CSVDTSGKEQYF. As DNA, the CDR3 is TGCAGCGTTGATACTAGCGGTAAGGAGCAGTACTTC.

The V gene is TRBV2, the J gene TRBJ1-1; tentatively, D is TRBD1 (5 bases). This CDR3 is built from 13 residues. Germline-derived CDR1 and CDR2 are SNHLY and FYNNEI. The germline V and J ends were trimmed by 6 bases and 4 bases, with 12 bases remaining between them. The chain's CDR3 is CASSQDGGTEAFF. In nucleotides, the CDR3 is TGTGCCAGCAGCCAGGACGGGGGCACTGAAGCTTTCTTT. Variable domain in full (rest from reference TRBV2 and TRBJ1-1): EPEVTQTPSHQVTQMGQEVILRCVPISNHLYFYWYRQILGQKVEFLVSFYNNEISEKSEIFDDQFSVERPDGSNFTLKIRSTKLEDSAMYFCASSQDGGTEAFFGQGTRLTVV.

There are a few counts of this clone. The CDR3 is CASRPRQGARRELFF. In DNA form, the CDR3 reads TGTGCCAGCAGACCAAGACAGGGGGCGCGAAGGGAGCTGTTTTTT. V usage is TRBV11-2 and J usage is TRBJ2-2; 10 bases align to TRBD1. V shed 6 bases and J 9 bases; nucleotides not matched to a gene: 10. The CDR3 contains 15 residues. Germline values: CDR1 SGHAT, CDR2 FQNNGV.

Only one count was recorded for this clone. V usage is TRBV7-9 and J usage is TRBJ1-1; D gene unclear. This CDR3 has 14 amino acids. V dropped 5 bases and J dropped 4 bases, with 14 bases sitting between them. The germline V gene has CDR1 SEHNR and CDR2 FQNEAQ (reference sequence). The CDR3 loop reads CASSPAWEGTEAFF. For the CDR3, the DNA is TGTGCCAGCAGCCCCGCTTGGGAGGGCACTGAAGCTTTCTTT. The full variable domain, its missing parts supplied by reference TRBV7-9 and TRBJ1-1, is DTGVSQNPRHKITKRGQNVTFRCDPISEHNRLYWYRQTLGQGPEFLTYFQNEAQLEKSRLLSDRFSAERPKGSFSTLEIQRTEQGDSAMYLCASSPAWEGTEAFFGQGTRLTVV.

The genes are TRBV6-6 and TRBJ1-1; D unclear. Trimming took off 6 bases at V and 2 bases at J, with 7 bases between the two ends. From germline, CDR1 is MNHNY and CDR2 SVGAGI (reference sequence). This CDR3 has 12 amino acids. The CDR3 reads CASSYRNTEAFF. Written as DNA, the CDR3 is TGTGCCAGCAGCTATCGCAACACTGAAGCTTTCTTT.

The rearrangement uses TRBV2 and TRBJ1-5, with 7 bases that match TRBD1. The CDR3 is made up of 14 amino acids. The germline gives CDR1 SNHLY, CDR2 FYNNEI. V was clipped by 5 bases and J by 8 bases; unmatched bases: 9. The CDR3 DNA sequence: TGTGCCAGCAGTTTCGACAGGGTGAAGGAGCCCCAGCATTTT. Translation: CASSFDRVKEPQHF.

The rearrangement joins TRBV5-1 to TRBJ2-1, with D possibly TRBD1 on 7 matching bases. CDR1 is SGHRS and CDR2 is YFSETQ in the germline V gene. The CDR3 is made up of 14 amino acids. Deletions cut 5 bases from V and 5 bases from J, with 14 bases between. The CDR3 loop reads CASSRGTENNEQFF. CDR3 coding DNA: TGCGCCAGCAGTCGCGGGACAGAAAACAATGAGCAGTTCTTC.

The V and J genes are TRBV7-9 and TRBJ2-7; TRBD2 agrees at 7 bases. Trimming cost V 5 bases and J 0 bases; bases outside gene matches: 10. CDR1 SEHNR and CDR2 FQNEAQ come from the germline V gene (reference sequence). This CDR3 is built from 16 residues. This CDR3 is CASSHGGGTVSYEQYF. DNA for the CDR3: TGTGCCAGCAGCCACGGGGGAGGGACCGTCTCCTACGAGCAGTACTTC.

The table lists this clone with a few counts. V and J are TRBV11-2 and TRBJ2-2; 7 bases align to TRBD2. The CDR3 is 16 residues long. Germline V lookup: CDR1 SGHAT, CDR2 FQNNGV. J gave up 3 bases and V 4 bases, and 8 bases lay outside the gene matches. CDR3 DNA sequence: TGTGCCAGCAGCTCCCAGCGGGATTCCTACACCGGGGAGCTGTTTTTT. Amino acid sequence: CASSSQRDSYTGELFF. Looking up the rest from reference TRBV11-2 and TRBJ2-2 gives the full variable domain: EAGVAQSPRYKIIEKRQSVAFWCNPISGHATLYWYQQILGQGPKLLIQFQNNGVVDDSQLPKDRFSAERLKGVDSTLKIQPAKLEDSAVYLCASSSQRDSYTGELFFGEGSRLTVL.

This chain uses TRBV5-4 with TRBJ2-3; TRBD2 aligns across 10 bases. The CDR3 runs 15 residues. In germline, CDR1 is SGHNT, CDR2 YYREEE (reference sequence). The V segment lost 4 bases and the J segment 6 bases; nucleotides outside the gene matches: 8. The CDR3 DNA is TGTGCCAGCAGCCTGAGCGGGGGGGCGGGGGATACGCAGTATTTT. Translating gives CASSLSGGAGDTQYF.

In this sample, this clone turned up a few times. The chain employs TRBV7-9 and TRBJ2-7, with D tentatively TRBD2 (5 bases). Germline V gene data show CDR1 as SEHNR and CDR2 as FQNEAQ (reference sequence). Trimming removed 5 bases from V and 1 base from J, with 9 bases in between. This CDR3 region has 13 residues. CDR3 sequence reads: CASSTTGSYEQYF. CDR3 sequence (DNA): TGTGCCAGCAGCACGACGGGATCCTACGAGCAGTACTTC.